These 9 T cell receptor beta chains came from one sample sequenced in a study of shared clonotypes between healthy human individuals. Sequenced by immunoSEQ multiplex PCR; TCRdb stores in-frame clones only, minus some. The table lists approximately 500,000 clones, 75% to 85% of them singletons. Sequencing used PBMCs. These receptors all come from a woman aged 40 to 55 in good health. Some clones in this sample may be carry-over from other donors' samples.

This clone has only a few counts. CDR3 nucleotides: TGCGCCAGCAGCGAGCCGACGGGAGAAGCTTTCTTT. Translation: CASSEPTGEAFF. This chain joins TRBV5-1 and TRBJ1-1, with no clear D. Looked up from germline, CDR1 is SGHRS and CDR2 is YFSETQ. Between the trimmed V and J ends, which lost 4 bases and 8 bases, there was a span of 12 bases. The CDR3 is 12 amino acids.

This clone was seen only once. This sequence joins TRBV5-1 and TRBJ2-1, with D tentatively TRBD2 (6 bases). From germline, CDR1 is SGHRS and CDR2 YFSETQ. V lost 1 base and J lost 4, with 9 bases in between. This CDR3 is 14 amino acids long. CDR3 nucleotide sequence: TGCGCCAGCAGCTTGTCCGGGGGATACAATGAGCAGTTCTTC. Its translation: CASSLSGGYNEQFF. Full variable domain (outside the CDR3, taken from reference TRBV5-1 and TRBJ2-1): KAGVTQTPRYLIKTRGQQVTLSCSPISGHRSVSWYQQTPGQGLQFLFEYFSETQRNKGNFPGRFSGRQFSNSRSEMNVSTLELGDSALYLCASSLSGGYNEQFFGPGTRLTVL.

The rearrangement links TRBV19 to TRBJ1-2; D perhaps matches TRBD1 (5 bases). This CDR3 has 14 amino acids. V gave up 5 bases and J gave up 4 bases, with 14 bases separating them. Germline V gene data show CDR1 as LNHDA and CDR2 as SQIVND (reference sequence). The CDR3 is CASSQPGRGYGYTF. The CDR3 DNA reads TGTGCCAGTAGTCAGCCAGGAAGGGGCTATGGCTACACCTTC.

V and J are TRBV2 and TRBJ1-1; D not certain. The germline CDR1 and CDR2 sequences are SNHLY and FYNNEI. The CDR3 sequence is 14 residues long. The V end was cut by 7 bases, the J end by 1 base, with 13 bases between. For the CDR3, the DNA is TGTGCCAGCATCTATTTGTGGGCGAACACTGAAGCTTTCTTT. Translating it yields CASIYLWANTEAFF.

This clone was recorded a few times. The chain uses TRBV7-2 and TRBJ2-7; 7 bases map to TRBD2. Germline CDR1 is SGHTA and CDR2 is FQGNSA. This CDR3 has 14 residues. The junction had 10 bases not matched to a gene; V was cut back by 5 bases and J by 6 bases. The CDR3 loop reads CASSPRGGPGEQYF. Here the CDR3 DNA reads TGTGCCAGCAGCCCCCGGGGAGGGCCCGGCGAGCAGTACTTC.

The chain joins TRBV4-2 to TRBJ2-7; possible D gene TRBD1, 7 bases. CDR3 length: 14 amino acids. Germline lookup yields CDR1 LGHNA and CDR2 YNFKEQ. V lost 3 bases and J 4 bases, leaving 13 bases between the germline ends. The DNA of the CDR3 is TGTGCCAGCAGCCAGGAGGCAGGGGGGTACGAGCAGTACTTC. Amino acid sequence: CASSQEAGGYEQYF.

The sample holds many counts of this clone. The gene calls are TRBV28 and TRBJ2-7; TRBD2 is a possible D gene (6 bases). The CDR3 length is 14 residues. The germline CDR1 and CDR2 sequences are MDHEN and SYDVKM. The V and J ends lost 3 bases and 4 bases respectively, with 13 bases between them. Written as DNA, the CDR3 is TGTGCCAGCAGTTTGGGACTTATGTTTTACGAGCAGTACTTC. Protein product: CASSLGLMFYEQYF.

The genes are TRBV29-1 and TRBJ1-2, with a tentative D call TRBD1 (5 bases). Germline V gives CDR1 SQVTM, CDR2 ANQGSEA. CDR3 length: 13 amino acids. V was pared by 4 bases and J by 4 bases, with 13 bases between. This chain's CDR3 is CSVAPRGIYGYTF. CDR3 DNA sequence: TGCAGCGTTGCCCCGCGGGGGATCTATGGCTACACCTTC.

The chain recombines TRBV5-4 with TRBJ2-7; D possibly uses TRBD1 or TRBD2 (5 bases each). Germline CDR1 is SGHNT and CDR2 is YYREEE (reference sequence). Trimming cost V 5 bases and J 6 bases, with 12 bases left between them. The CDR3 is 12 residues long. The CDR3: CASSSPGTEQYF. The CDR3 nucleotides read TGTGCCAGCAGTTCACCTGGGACCGAGCAGTACTTC. Combining the CDR3 with reference TRBV5-4 and TRBJ2-7 gives the whole variable domain ETGVTQSPTHLIKTRGQQVTLRCSSQSGHNTVSWYQQALGQGPQFIFQYYREEENGRGNFPPRFSGLQFPNYSSELNVNALELDDSALYLCASSSPGTEQYFGPGTRLTVT.